The rows below give T cell receptor beta chains drawn from one sample of a study of neoadjuvant nivolumab and ipilimumab in lung cancer. Only in-frame clones appear in the TCRdb table, and some are missing; sequencing was by immunoSEQ multiplex PCR. The sample consists of roughly 13,000 clones, more than 90% of them appearing once. Material: peripheral blood, obtained after neoadjuvant nivolumab, alone or with ipilimumab, at or shortly before surgery. The origin of the receptors is an adult with non-small cell lung cancer. Each CDR3 is given with its conserved first and last residue. The order of the fields is clone size, J gene, V gene, D gene, CDR3 DNA, CDR3 protein. D genes are given only for firm matches. A row's size may be missing; if present it is once, few, many or a size class.

clone size: NA; J gene: TRBJ2-1; V gene: TRBV11-2; D gene: NA; CDR3 DNA: TGTGCCAGCAGCTTACTCGAGGTAGTTGGGAACAATGAGCAGTTCTTC; CDR3 protein: CASSLLEVVGNNEQFF
clone size: NA; J gene: TRBJ2-2; V gene: TRBV5-1; D gene: NA; CDR3 DNA: TGCGCCAGCAGCTTGGGATGGGACGGGAACACCGGGGAGCTGTTTTTT; CDR3 protein: CASSLGWDGNTGELFF
clone size: once; J gene: TRBJ2-7; V gene: TRBV5-6; D gene: TRBD1; CDR3 DNA: TGTGCCAGCAGCCCCTTGGGACAGGGGCGGTACGAGCAGTACTTC; CDR3 protein: CASSPLGQGRYEQYF
clone size: NA; J gene: TRBJ2-3; V gene: TRBV9; D gene: NA; CDR3 DNA: TGTGCCAGCAGCCCCCATCCGTCAAAGGGCACAGATACGCAGTATTTT; CDR3 protein: CASSPHPSKGTDTQYF
clone size: once; J gene: TRBJ2-7; V gene: TRBV11-2; D gene: NA; CDR3 DNA: TGTGCCAGCAGTTCGATTTCGGGCCTACGATACGAGCAGTACTTC; CDR3 protein: CASSSISGLRYEQYF
clone size: NA; J gene: TRBJ2-7; V gene: TRBV6-1; D gene: NA; CDR3 DNA: TGTGCCAGCAACGCCCCGGGGGTTTACGCGCAGTACTTC; CDR3 protein: CASNAPGVYAQYF
clone size: NA; J gene: TRBJ2-7; V gene: TRBV5-4; D gene: NA; CDR3 DNA: TGTGCCAGCAGCTTGGCCCTAGAACCCTACGAGCAGTACTTC; CDR3 protein: CASSLALEPYEQYF
clone size: NA; J gene: TRBJ2-5; V gene: TRBV27; D gene: NA; CDR3 DNA: TGTGCCAGCAGCAATCCAACCAGAGAGACCCAGTACTTC; CDR3 protein: CASSNPTRETQYF
clone size: NA; J gene: TRBJ2-3; V gene: TRBV20-1; D gene: NA; CDR3 DNA: TGCAGTGCAGAAGTGACAGATACGCAGTATTTT; CDR3 protein: CSAEVTDTQYF
clone size: NA; J gene: TRBJ2-5; V gene: TRBV2; D gene: TRBD1; CDR3 DNA: TGTGCCAGCAGTAGAGAGGGACAGCTACAAGAGACCCAGTACTTC; CDR3 protein: CASSREGQLQETQYF
clone size: NA; J gene: TRBJ2-1; V gene: TRBV6-1; D gene: NA; CDR3 DNA: TGTGCCAGCAGTGAACGCAGGGTCGGGGGTTACAATGAGCAGTTCTTC; CDR3 protein: CASSERRVGGYNEQFF
clone size: NA; J gene: TRBJ2-5; V gene: TRBV30; D gene: TRBD1; CDR3 DNA: TGTGCCTGGAGTGTCCGGACAGGGTGGTACCAAGAGACCCAGTACTTC; CDR3 protein: CAWSVRTGWYQETQYF
clone size: NA; J gene: TRBJ1-5; V gene: TRBV10-3; D gene: TRBD1; CDR3 DNA: TGTGCCATCAGTGGGGACAGGGGAATTAATCAGCCCCAGCATTTT; CDR3 protein: CAISGDRGINQPQHF
clone size: NA; J gene: TRBJ2-2; V gene: TRBV27; D gene: TRBD2; CDR3 DNA: TGTGCCAGCAGTTCCACTCGGACTAGTCTATCCGGGGAGCTGTTTTTT; CDR3 protein: CASSSTRTSLSGELFF
clone size: NA; J gene: TRBJ1-5; V gene: TRBV27; D gene: TRBD1; CDR3 DNA: TGTGCCAGCAGTTTATGGGGGGACAGGGAAAGCAATCAGCCCCAGCATTTT; CDR3 protein: CASSLWGDRESNQPQHF
clone size: NA; J gene: TRBJ2-5; V gene: TRBV11-2; D gene: NA; CDR3 DNA: TGTGCCAGCAGCCTATTGGAGACCCAGTACTTC; CDR3 protein: CASSLLETQYF
clone size: NA; J gene: TRBJ1-1; V gene: TRBV2; D gene: NA; CDR3 DNA: TGTGCCAGCAGTAGGACATTGGACGGTGAAGCTTTCTTT; CDR3 protein: CASSRTLDGEAFF
clone size: NA; J gene: TRBJ2-7; V gene: TRBV11-2; D gene: NA; CDR3 DNA: TGTGCCAGCAGCTTAAACGGCGACTACTCCTACGAGCAGTACTTC; CDR3 protein: CASSLNGDYSYEQYF
clone size: NA; J gene: TRBJ1-2; V gene: TRBV11-2; D gene: NA; CDR3 DNA: TGTGCCAGCAGGGACGGCTCAGGCCCATATGGCTACACCTTC; CDR3 protein: CASRDGSGPYGYTF
clone size: NA; J gene: TRBJ2-7; V gene: TRBV10-1; D gene: TRBD2; CDR3 DNA: TGCGCCAGCAGCGGAACTAGCGGGGGGACCTACGAGCAGTACTTC; CDR3 protein: CASSGTSGGTYEQYF
clone size: NA; J gene: TRBJ1-5; V gene: TRBV7-2; D gene: NA; CDR3 DNA: TGTGCCAGCAGCCCCCAAGGACAACCGTATAGCAATCAGCCCCAGCATTTT; CDR3 protein: CASSPQGQPYSNQPQHF
clone size: NA; J gene: TRBJ2-4; V gene: TRBV5-1; D gene: NA; CDR3 DNA: TGCGCCAGCAGCTTGGATTTTCAGTCCGGCACCAGTCTAGCCAAAAACATTCAGTACTTC; CDR3 protein: CASSLDFQSGTSLAKNIQYF
clone size: NA; J gene: TRBJ1-2; V gene: TRBV30; D gene: NA; CDR3 DNA: TGTGCCTGGTGGGGACGTCGGTTCCCTAACTATGGCTACACCTTC; CDR3 protein: CAWWGRRFPNYGYTF
clone size: NA; J gene: TRBJ2-1; V gene: TRBV9; D gene: NA; CDR3 DNA: TGCGCCAGCAGCCTGGGGTGGGGGGCCTACAATGAGCAGTTCTTC; CDR3 protein: CASSLGWGAYNEQFF
clone size: NA; J gene: TRBJ2-1; V gene: TRBV6-5; D gene: NA; CDR3 DNA: TGTGCCGCGTCGACTCGGTACAATGAGCAGTTCTTC; CDR3 protein: CAASTRYNEQFF
clone size: NA; J gene: TRBJ2-5; V gene: TRBV5-1; D gene: TRBD2; CDR3 DNA: TGCGCCAGCAGCTTGACTAGCGGGAGAGAGACCCAGTACTTC; CDR3 protein: CASSLTSGRETQYF
clone size: NA; J gene: TRBJ1-2; V gene: TRBV7-2; D gene: NA; CDR3 DNA: TGTGCCAGCAGCTTAGTGGGGGAAGGGTATGGCTACACCTTC; CDR3 protein: CASSLVGEGYGYTF
clone size: NA; J gene: TRBJ2-3; V gene: TRBV11-3; D gene: TRBD2; CDR3 DNA: TGTGCCAGCAGTTTTGGAGCGGGGAGCACAGATACGCAGTATTTT; CDR3 protein: CASSFGAGSTDTQYF
clone size: NA; J gene: TRBJ1-2; V gene: TRBV7-9; D gene: NA; CDR3 DNA: TGTGCCAGCAGCTTAGAGGCGGTAAACTATGGCTACACCTTC; CDR3 protein: CASSLEAVNYGYTF
clone size: NA; J gene: TRBJ2-2; V gene: TRBV5-5; D gene: NA; CDR3 DNA: TGTGCCAGCAGCAGCAACCCGGGAACCGGGGAGCTGTTTTTT; CDR3 protein: CASSSNPGTGELFF
clone size: NA; J gene: TRBJ1-4; V gene: TRBV6-1; D gene: NA; CDR3 DNA: TGTGCCAGCACCGACTGGGGGCACTCCAATGAAAAACTGTTTTTT; CDR3 protein: CASTDWGHSNEKLFF
clone size: NA; J gene: TRBJ2-3; V gene: TRBV10-2; D gene: NA; CDR3 DNA: TGCGCCAGCAGTGAGTCGAAGGGCGTTTTCTTAACGCAGTATTTT; CDR3 protein: CASSESKGVFLTQYF
clone size: NA; J gene: TRBJ2-1; V gene: TRBV11-2; D gene: NA; CDR3 DNA: TGTGCCAGCAGCTTAGATCCGACTAATTACAATGAGCAGTTCTTC; CDR3 protein: CASSLDPTNYNEQFF
clone size: NA; J gene: TRBJ1-2; V gene: TRBV9; D gene: NA; CDR3 DNA: TGTGCCAGCAGCGTAGGGGACGGAAGAGTGGGCGGCTACACCTTC; CDR3 protein: CASSVGDGRVGGYTF